This T cell receptor beta chain comes out of a study of blood T cell repertoires in COVID-19. Study-wide context: From the United States, Italy and Spain came samples of acute and convalescent COVID-19. T cells, B-cell-depleted T cells, or PBMCs provided the cDNA or gDNA that served as material.

Original processing methods: How many nucleated cells were present was estimated from reference gene primer amplification. Sequencing used immunoSEQ multiplex PCR; TCRdb keeps in-frame clones, though not all of them. That table furnishes V, J and clone size, whereas the DNA furnished D and trimming. Of 200,000 to 250,000 clones listed, approximately 82% are singletons. The CDR3 spans 14 residues. Germline loops: CDR1 SGHNT, CDR2 YYREEE (reference sequence). Trimming took off 5 bases at V and 2 bases at J, with 14 bases between the two ends. Sequencing was carried out using peripheral blood. The source is a human donor in a cohort sampled during active COVID-19. The V and J genes are TRBV5-4 and TRBJ2-7, with a possible D match to TRBD1 (6 bases). CDR3 in amino acids: CASRDGTSTYEQYF. DNA for the CDR3: TGTGCCAGCAGGGACGGGACATCTACCTACGAGCAGTACTTC.